This TCR beta chain came from a study of blood T cell repertoires in COVID-19. The method was immunoSEQ multiplex PCR; TCRdb's version includes in-frame clones alone and lacks a portion of them. The profile covers around 330,000 clones, with about 87% appearing a single time and 8.9% taken by the ten largest. CDR1 and CDR2 (germline): KGHSH, LQKENI. The V end lost 6 bases, the J end lost 1 base, and 10 bases lay between the germline ends. This CDR3 has 14 amino acids. The source material was PBMCs or T cells enriched from blood (not recorded which). The receptor was derived from a woman younger than 30 who had recovered from COVID-19. V and J are TRBV18 and TRBJ1-5; no reliable D call. CDR3 amino acids: CASSRVQSNQPQHF. The CDR3 DNA follows: TGTGCCAGCTCCCGAGTACAGAGCAATCAGCCCCAGCATTTT.